A selection of T cell receptor beta chains follows, all from one sample in a study of blood T cells in healthy people across ages. Via MiXCR, TCRdb re-called the 5' RACE reads, giving one row per CDR3 protein. The top ten hold 13% of the sample, which has about 900,000 distinct CDR3 sequences, roughly 48% seen once. Sample: blood. These receptors came from a young man in good health. Each CDR3 is given with its conserved first and last residue. A D gene is named only where the DNA matches it firmly. Clone size is shown for a subset of rows, as once, few, many or a class of expanded clone.

>.|TRBJ1-6|TRBV6-4|.
TGTGCCAGCAGTGACGGATTGAAGGGTTCACCCCTCCACTTT
CASSDGLKGSPLHF
>.|TRBJ1-1|TRBV30|.
TGTGCCTGGAGTTCACGTACTGAAGCTTTCTTT
CAWSSRTEAFF
>.|TRBJ2-3|TRBV9|TRBD1
TGTGCCAGCAGCGTAGAGGGGGCCCCAGATACGCAGTATTTT
CASSVEGAPDTQYF
>.|TRBJ2-1|TRBV3-1|TRBD2
TGTGCCAGCAGCCAACCAAGACTAGCCATCAATGAGCAGTTCTTC
CASSQPRLAINEQFF
>.|TRBJ2-1|TRBV18|.
TGTGCCAGCTCAACCGGACAAGAGGCTGGCTATGAGCAGTTCTTC
CASSTGQEAGYEQFF
>.|TRBJ2-7|TRBV20-1|.
TGCAGTGCTAGTAGTGAGCCGGGACGTGCCGAGCAGTACTTC
CSASSEPGRAEQYF
>.|TRBJ1-1|TRBV6-1|TRBD1
TGTGCCAGCAGTGAGGGACAGAGGTGGACTGAAGCTTTCTTT
CASSEGQRWTEAFF
>.|TRBJ2-7|TRBV6-5|.
TGTGCCAGCAGTTACTCCGTTTGGATGGGCTACGAGCAGTACTTC
CASSYSVWMGYEQYF
>.|TRBJ2-1|TRBV27|.
TGTGCCAGCAGTACCCTAGGGGAGTACAATGAGCAGTTCTTC
CASSTLGEYNEQFF
>few|TRBJ2-7|TRBV6-2/TRBV6-3|.
TGTGCCAGCAATAGGGACTCTTGGGCCCTCGAGCAGTACTTC
CASNRDSWALEQYF
>.|TRBJ2-1|TRBV18|TRBD2
TGTGCCAGCTCACCAGAGATTGGACTAGTATCCAATGAGCAGTTCTTC
CASSPEIGLVSNEQFF
>few|TRBJ2-1|TRBV10-3|.
TGTGCCATCAGGGGGGACTTGCCCAACAATGAGCAGTTCTTC
CAIRGDLPNNEQFF
>.|TRBJ2-7|TRBV7-9|.
TGTGCCAGCAGCTCAGCCCCCGCCGAGCAGTACTTC
CASSSAPAEQYF
>.|TRBJ2-3|TRBV4-2|.
TGTGCCAGCAGCCAAGAGAGACACCCCACAGATACGCAGTATTTT
CASSQERHPTDTQYF
>.|TRBJ1-5|TRBV14|.
TGTGCCAGCAGCCAAGGTTGTCACCGGACCCCGATAGGGCCCCAGCATTTT
CASSQGCHRTPIGPQHF
>.|TRBJ1-1|TRBV4-2|.
TGTGCCAGCAGCCAAGAGCAGGACCCCTCGTTTTGGAACACTGAAGCTTTCTTT
CASSQEQDPSFWNTEAFF
>.|TRBJ2-3|TRBV3-1|.
TGTGCCAGCAGCCCGACTACTGGGAGGAGGTGGGCAGATACGCAGTATTTT
CASSPTTGRRWADTQYF
>.|TRBJ2-7|TRBV6-1|.
TGTGCCAGCAGTGATTGGACTACGACCTACGAGCAGTACTTC
CASSDWTTTYEQYF
>.|TRBJ2-1|TRBV12-3/TRBV12-4|TRBD2
TGTGCCAGCAGTTCAGGACTAGCGGGGACTGGTGAGCAGTTCTTC
CASSSGLAGTGEQFF
>.|TRBJ1-1|TRBV27|.
TGTGCCAGCAGTCCCCCCAAATCTACGGTCACTGAAGCTTTCTTT
CASSPPKSTVTEAFF
>.|TRBJ2-5|TRBV7-2|TRBD1
TGTGCCAGCAGCTCCCGGACAGGGTTCGAGACCCAGTACTTC
CASSSRTGFETQYF
>few|TRBJ2-1|TRBV3-1|.
TGTGCCAGCAGCCAAGATATCAGGGGCAATGAGCAGTTCTTC
CASSQDIRGNEQFF
>.|TRBJ2-3|TRBV4-2|.
TGTGCCAGCAGCCAAGATGACCTCACGACGCCAGATACGCAGTATTTT
CASSQDDLTTPDTQYF
>.|TRBJ2-5|TRBV4-3|.
TGCGCCAGCAGCCAATCGGTCCAAGAGACCCAGTACTTC
CASSQSVQETQYF
>.|TRBJ2-3|TRBV27|TRBD1
TGTGCCAGCAGTTTATCGGGAACAGGGGGCGGCACAGATACGCAGTATTTT
CASSLSGTGGGTDTQYF
>.|TRBJ1-6|TRBV5-5|.
TGTGCCAGCAGCTTGGGGGACGGGAATTCACCCCTCCACTTT
CASSLGDGNSPLHF
>few|TRBJ2-3|TRBV7-3|.
TGTGCCTGCAGCTTGGCGGGCCCCACAGATACGCAGTATTTT
CACSLAGPTDTQYF
>.|TRBJ1-1|TRBV20-1|TRBD1
TGCAGTGCTCTACCAGGGGGCAAGGTCACTGAAGCTTTCTTT
CSALPGGKVTEAFF
>many|TRBJ2-7|TRBV7-9|.
TGTGCCAGCAGCTTAGGACCGCAGTACGAGCAGTACTTC
CASSLGPQYEQYF
>.|TRBJ2-7|TRBV10-3|TRBD1
TGTGCCATCAGTCCTGGGACAGGGAACTACGAGCAGTACTTC
CAISPGTGNYEQYF
>.|TRBJ2-7|TRBV10-3|TRBD2
TGTGCCACCCAAGGTGCTAGCGGGTCCCCCCTTTACGAGCAGTACTTC
CATQGASGSPLYEQYF
>.|TRBJ2-2|TRBV11-2|.
TGTGCCAGCAGCCCATTCGACAGGCCCACCGGGGAGCTGTTTTTT
CASSPFDRPTGELFF
>.|TRBJ2-5|TRBV7-2|.
TGTGCCAGCAGCTTAAAGCGGGAGACCCAGTACTTC
CASSLKRETQYF
>.|TRBJ2-3|TRBV20-1|.
TGCAGTGCTATCGTTCCGGGGTTCGGGGATACGCAGTATTTT
CSAIVPGFGDTQYF